These 2 T cell receptor beta chains were all obtained from the same sample, sequenced in a study of technical replicates of blood from several donors. Measured with immunoSEQ multiplex PCR; TCRdb has only the in-frame clones, and not every one. The top ten hold 0.25% to 0.35% of the sample, which has approximately 82,000 clones, about 90% seen once. The sample comprised T cells isolated from PBMCs. These receptors were collected from a human donor in good health.

This clone appeared a few times. This chain links TRBV2 with TRBJ1-1, with D unresolved. Germline V gene data show CDR1 as SNHLY and CDR2 as FYNNEI. The CDR3 totals 12 residues. V was clipped by 7 bases and J by 12 bases, with 18 bases between them. The CDR3 is CASIEREGITFF. CDR3 coding DNA: TGTGCCAGCATCGAGAGAGAGGGCATAACTTTCTTT. Variable domain in full (rest from reference TRBV2 and TRBJ1-1): EPEVTQTPSHQVTQMGQEVILRCVPISNHLYFYWYRQILGQKVEFLVSFYNNEISEKSEIFDDQFSVERPDGSNFTLKIRSTKLEDSAMYFCASIEREGITFFGQGTRLTVV.

This clone showed up just a few times. V usage is TRBV4-2 and J usage is TRBJ1-1; D may be TRBD1 (5 bases). The CDR3 extends over 15 amino acids. Looked up from germline, CDR1 is LGHNA and CDR2 is YNFKEQ. V lost 0 bases and J lost 5, with 13 bases in between. CDR3 sequence: CASSQDVGAGTEAFF. The DNA for the CDR3 is TGTGCCAGCAGCCAAGATGTAGGGGCGGGAACTGAAGCTTTCTTT.